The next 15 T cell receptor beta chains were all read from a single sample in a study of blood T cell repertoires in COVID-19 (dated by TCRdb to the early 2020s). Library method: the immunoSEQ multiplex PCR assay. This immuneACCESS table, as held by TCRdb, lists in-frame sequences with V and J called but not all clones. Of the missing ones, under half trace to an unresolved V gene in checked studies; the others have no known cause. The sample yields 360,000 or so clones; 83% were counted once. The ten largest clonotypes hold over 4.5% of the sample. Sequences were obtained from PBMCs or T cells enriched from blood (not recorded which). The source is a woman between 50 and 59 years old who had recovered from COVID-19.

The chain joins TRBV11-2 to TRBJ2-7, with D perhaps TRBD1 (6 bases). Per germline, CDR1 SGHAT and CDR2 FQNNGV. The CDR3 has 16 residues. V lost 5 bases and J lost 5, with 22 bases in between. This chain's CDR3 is CASSRSTPRGRDEQYF. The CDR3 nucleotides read TGTGCCAGCAGCCGATCAACCCCCAGGGGAAGGGACGAGCAGTACTTC.

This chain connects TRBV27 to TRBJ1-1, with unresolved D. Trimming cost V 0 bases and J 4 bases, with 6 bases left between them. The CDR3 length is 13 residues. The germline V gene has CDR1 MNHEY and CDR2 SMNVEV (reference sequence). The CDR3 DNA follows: TGTGCCAGCAGTTTATCCCCGAGCACTGAAGCTTTCTTT. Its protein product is CASSLSPSTEAFF.

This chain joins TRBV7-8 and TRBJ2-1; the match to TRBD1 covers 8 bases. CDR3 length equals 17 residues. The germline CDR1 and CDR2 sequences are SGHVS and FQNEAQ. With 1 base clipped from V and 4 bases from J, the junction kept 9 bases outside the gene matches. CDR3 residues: CASSLEGVRTGYNEQFF. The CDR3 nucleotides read TGTGCCAGCAGCTTAGAGGGAGTTAGGACAGGGTACAATGAGCAGTTCTTC.

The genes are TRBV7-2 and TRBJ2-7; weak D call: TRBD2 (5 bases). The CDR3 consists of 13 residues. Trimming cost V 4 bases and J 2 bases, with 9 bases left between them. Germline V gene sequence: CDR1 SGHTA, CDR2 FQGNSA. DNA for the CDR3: TGTGCCAGCAGCTCGAGCGGAACCTACGAGCAGTACTTC. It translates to CASSSSGTYEQYF.

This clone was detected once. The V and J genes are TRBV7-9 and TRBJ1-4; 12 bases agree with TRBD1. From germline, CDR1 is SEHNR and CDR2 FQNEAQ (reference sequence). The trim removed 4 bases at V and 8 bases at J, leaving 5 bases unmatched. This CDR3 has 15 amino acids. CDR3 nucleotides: TGTGCCAGCAGCTCAACCGGGACAGGGGGCGAAAAACTGTTTTTT. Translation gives CASSSTGTGGEKLFF.

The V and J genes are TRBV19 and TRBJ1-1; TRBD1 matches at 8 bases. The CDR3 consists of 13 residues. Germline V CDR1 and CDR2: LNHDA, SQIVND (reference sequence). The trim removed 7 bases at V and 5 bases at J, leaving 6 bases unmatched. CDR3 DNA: TGTGCCAGTACCGACAGGGGTTGGACTGAAGCTTTCTTT. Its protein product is CASTDRGWTEAFF.

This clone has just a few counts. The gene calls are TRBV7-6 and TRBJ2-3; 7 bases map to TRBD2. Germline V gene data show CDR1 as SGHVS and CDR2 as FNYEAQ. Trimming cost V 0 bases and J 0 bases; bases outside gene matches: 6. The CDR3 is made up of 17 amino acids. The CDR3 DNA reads TGTGCCAGCAGCTTAGCGGGGCTAGCGGCTAGCACAGATACGCAGTATTTT. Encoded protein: CASSLAGLAASTDTQYF. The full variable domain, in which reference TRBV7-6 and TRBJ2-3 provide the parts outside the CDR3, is GAGVSQSPRYKVTKRGQDVALRCDPISGHVSLYWYRQALGQGPEFLTYFNYEAQQDKSGLPNDRFSAERPEGSISTLTIQRTEQRDSAMYRCASSLAGLAASTDTQYFGPGTRLTVL.

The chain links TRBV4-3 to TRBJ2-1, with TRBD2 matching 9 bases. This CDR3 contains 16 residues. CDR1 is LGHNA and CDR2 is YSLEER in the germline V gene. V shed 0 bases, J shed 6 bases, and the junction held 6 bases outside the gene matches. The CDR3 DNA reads TGCGCCAGCAGCCAAGATACAGGACTAGCGTCCAATGAGCAGTTCTTC. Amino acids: CASSQDTGLASNEQFF.

CDR3 region: CASSLALGGSSYNEQFF. The CDR3 DNA is TGTGCCAGCAGCTTAGCCCTGGGTGGGAGCTCCTACAATGAGCAGTTCTTC. The chain joins TRBV7-6 to TRBJ2-1, with D possibly being TRBD2 (5 bases). Trimming stripped 0 bases from V and 0 bases from J, with 12 bases between. Germline CDR1 reads SGHVS; CDR2 reads FNYEAQ. The CDR3 is 17 amino acids.

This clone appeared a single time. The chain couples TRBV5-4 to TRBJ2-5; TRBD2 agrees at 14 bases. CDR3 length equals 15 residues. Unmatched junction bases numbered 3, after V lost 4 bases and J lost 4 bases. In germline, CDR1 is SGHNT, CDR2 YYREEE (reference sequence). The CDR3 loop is CASSPGLAGVETQYF. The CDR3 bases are TGTGCCAGCAGCCCGGGACTAGCGGGAGTAGAGACCCAGTACTTC.

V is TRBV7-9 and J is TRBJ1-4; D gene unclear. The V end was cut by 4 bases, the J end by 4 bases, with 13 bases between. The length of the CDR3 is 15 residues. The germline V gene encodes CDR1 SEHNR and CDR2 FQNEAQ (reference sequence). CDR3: CASSSPNAGNEKLFF. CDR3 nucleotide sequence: TGTGCCAGCAGCTCTCCGAATGCGGGTAATGAAAAACTGTTTTTT.

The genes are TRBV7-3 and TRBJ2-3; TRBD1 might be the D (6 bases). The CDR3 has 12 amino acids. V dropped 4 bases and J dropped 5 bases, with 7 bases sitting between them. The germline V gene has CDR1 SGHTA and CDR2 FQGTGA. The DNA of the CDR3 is TGTGCCAGCAGCTCGGACAGAGATACGCAGTATTTT. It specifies CASSSDRDTQYF. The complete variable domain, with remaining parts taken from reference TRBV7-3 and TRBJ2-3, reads GAGVSQTPSNKVTEKGKYVELRCDPISGHTALYWYRQSLGQGPEFLIYFQGTGAADDSGLPNDRFFAVRPEGSVSTLKIQRTERGDSAVYLCASSSDRDTQYFGPGTRLTVL.

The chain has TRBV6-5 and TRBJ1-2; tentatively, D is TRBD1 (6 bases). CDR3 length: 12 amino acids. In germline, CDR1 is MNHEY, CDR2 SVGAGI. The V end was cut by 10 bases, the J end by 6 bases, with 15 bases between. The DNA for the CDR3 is TGTGCCAACCTCCAGGGGACGCATGGCTACACCTTC. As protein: CANLQGTHGYTF.

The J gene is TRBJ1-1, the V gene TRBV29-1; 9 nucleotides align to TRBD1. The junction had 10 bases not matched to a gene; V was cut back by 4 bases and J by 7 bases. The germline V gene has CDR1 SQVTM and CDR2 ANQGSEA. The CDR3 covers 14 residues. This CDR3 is CSVVGQGVSGEAFF. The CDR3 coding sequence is TGCAGCGTTGTGGGACAGGGAGTTAGTGGTGAAGCTTTCTTT.

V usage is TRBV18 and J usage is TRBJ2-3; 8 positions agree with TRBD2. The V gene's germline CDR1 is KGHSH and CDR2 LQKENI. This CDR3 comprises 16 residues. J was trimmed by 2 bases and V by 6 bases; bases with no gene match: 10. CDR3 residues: CASSPLAGSSTDTQYF. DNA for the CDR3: TGTGCCAGCTCGCCGCTAGCGGGCTCGTCCACAGATACGCAGTATTTT. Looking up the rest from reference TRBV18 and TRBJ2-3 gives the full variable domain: NAGVMQNPRHLVRRRGQEARLRCSPMKGHSHVYWYRQLPEEGLKFMVYLQKENIIDESGMPKERFSAEFPKEGPSILRIQQVVRGDSAAYFCASSPLAGSSTDTQYFGPGTRLTVL.